This TCR beta chain stems from a study of blood T cell repertoires in COVID-19. Authors' methods: Estimates of nucleated cell counts were drawn from the amplification of reference gene primers. Measured with immunoSEQ multiplex PCR; TCRdb has only the in-frame clones, and not every one. D and trimming were read from the DNA, whereas the V and J calls and clone size are those reported in that table. The table lists 70,000 to 90,000 clones, over 75% of them singletons. This clonotype was obtained from a human donor in a cohort sampled during active COVID-19. The sample consisted of peripheral blood.

This chain's CDR3 is CASSPRRSGGAGDTQYF. The CDR3 coding sequence is TGTGCCAGCAGCCCCCGGAGGAGCGGCGGGGCAGGGGATACGCAGTATTTT. The V call is TRBV11-2, the J call TRBJ2-3; D perhaps matches TRBD2 (6 bases). This CDR3 spans 17 amino acids. V lost 5 bases and J 6 bases, leaving 24 bases between the germline ends. Germline CDR1 SGHAT, CDR2 FQNNGV. The variable domain in full, with the rest retrieved from reference TRBV11-2 and TRBJ2-3, is EAGVAQSPRYKIIEKRQSVAFWCNPISGHATLYWYQQILGQGPKLLIQFQNNGVVDDSQLPKDRFSAERLKGVDSTLKIQPAKLEDSAVYLCASSPRRSGGAGDTQYFGPGTRLTVL.